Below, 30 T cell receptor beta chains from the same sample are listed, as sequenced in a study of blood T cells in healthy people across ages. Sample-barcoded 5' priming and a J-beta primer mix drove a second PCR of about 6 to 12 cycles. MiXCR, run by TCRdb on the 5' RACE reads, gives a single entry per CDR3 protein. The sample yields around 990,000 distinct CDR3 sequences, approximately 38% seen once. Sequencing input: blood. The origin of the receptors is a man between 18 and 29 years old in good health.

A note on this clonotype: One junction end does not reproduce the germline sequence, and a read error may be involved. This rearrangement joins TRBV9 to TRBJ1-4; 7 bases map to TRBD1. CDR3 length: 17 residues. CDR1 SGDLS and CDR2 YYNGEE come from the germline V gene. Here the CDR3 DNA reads TGCGCCAGCAGCGCCGCACCGCAGGGGGTAATGGGTGAAAAACTGTTTTTT. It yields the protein CASSAAPQGVMGEKLFF.

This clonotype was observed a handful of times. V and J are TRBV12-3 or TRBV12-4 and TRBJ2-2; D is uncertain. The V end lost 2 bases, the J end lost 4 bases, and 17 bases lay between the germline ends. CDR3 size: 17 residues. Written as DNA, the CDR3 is TGTGCCAGCAGTTTAATTAGTCTCGGTGGAGCCACCGGGGAGCTGTTTTTT. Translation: CASSLISLGGATGELFF.

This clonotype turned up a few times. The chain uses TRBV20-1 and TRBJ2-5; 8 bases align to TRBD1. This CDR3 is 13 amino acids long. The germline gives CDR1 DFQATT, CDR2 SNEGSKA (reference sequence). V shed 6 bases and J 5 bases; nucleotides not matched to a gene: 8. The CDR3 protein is CSAQDRDFETQYF. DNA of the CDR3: TGCAGTGCCCAGGACAGGGATTTTGAGACCCAGTACTTC.

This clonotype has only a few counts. CDR3 loop: CSASEAGGQEDTQYF. CDR3 bases: TGCAGTGCTAGTGAGGCGGGGGGGCAGGAAGATACGCAGTATTTT. This chain links TRBV20-1 with TRBJ2-3; 9 bases agree with TRBD2. CDR3 size: 15 residues. Germline CDR1 DFQATT, CDR2 SNEGSKA (reference sequence). Trimming at V came to 3 bases and at J to 5 bases, leaving 9 bases not matched to a gene.

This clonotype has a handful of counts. Written as DNA, the CDR3 is TGCGCCAGCAGCCCACGGACAGGGTTTTATGGCTACACCTTC. This gives the protein CASSPRTGFYGYTF. The chain combines TRBV4-3 with TRBJ1-2; 8 bases are a match to TRBD1. The ends lost 4 bases at V and 5 bases at J; junction bases unmatched: 6. The CDR3 extends over 14 amino acids. CDR1 and CDR2 (germline): LGHNA, YSLEER.

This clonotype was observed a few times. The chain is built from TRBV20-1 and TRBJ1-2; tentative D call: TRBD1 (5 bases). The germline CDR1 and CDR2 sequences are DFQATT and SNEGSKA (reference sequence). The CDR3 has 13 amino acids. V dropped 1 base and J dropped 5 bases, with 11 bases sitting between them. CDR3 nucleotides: TGCAGTGCTAGAGGCAGGGAGAAGTATGGCTACACCTTC. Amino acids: CSARGREKYGYTF.

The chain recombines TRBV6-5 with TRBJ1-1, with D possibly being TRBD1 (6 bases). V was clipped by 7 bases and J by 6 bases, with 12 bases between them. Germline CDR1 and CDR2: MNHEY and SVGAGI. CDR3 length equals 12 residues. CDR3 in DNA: TGTGCCAGCACCCGAGGGGGTCCTGAAGCTTTCTTT. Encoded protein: CASTRGGPEAFF.

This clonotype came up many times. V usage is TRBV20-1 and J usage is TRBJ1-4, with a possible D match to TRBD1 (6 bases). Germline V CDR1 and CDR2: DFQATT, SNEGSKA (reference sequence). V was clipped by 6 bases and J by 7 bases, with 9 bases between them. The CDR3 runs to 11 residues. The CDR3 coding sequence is TGCAGTGCGCGACAGGTTGAAAAACTGTTTTTT. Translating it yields CSARQVEKLFF.

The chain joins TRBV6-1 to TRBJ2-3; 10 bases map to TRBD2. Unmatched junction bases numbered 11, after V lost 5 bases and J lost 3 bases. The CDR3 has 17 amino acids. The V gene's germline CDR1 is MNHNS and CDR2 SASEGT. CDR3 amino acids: CASSPRGSGGPTDTQYF. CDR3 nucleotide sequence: TGTGCCAGCAGTCCCCGGGGTAGCGGGGGGCCTACAGATACGCAGTATTTT.

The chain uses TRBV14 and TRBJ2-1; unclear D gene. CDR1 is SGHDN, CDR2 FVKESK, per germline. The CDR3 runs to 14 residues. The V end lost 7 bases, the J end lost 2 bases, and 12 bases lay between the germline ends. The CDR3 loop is CASKPGLPYNEQFF. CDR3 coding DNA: TGTGCCAGCAAGCCGGGCCTCCCCTACAATGAGCAGTTCTTC.

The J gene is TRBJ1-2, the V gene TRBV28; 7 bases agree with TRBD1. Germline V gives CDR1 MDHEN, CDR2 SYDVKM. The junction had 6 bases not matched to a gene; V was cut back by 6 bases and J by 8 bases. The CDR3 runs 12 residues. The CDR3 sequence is CASRSRGRGYTF. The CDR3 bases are TGTGCCAGCAGGTCAAGGGGGCGGGGCTACACCTTC.

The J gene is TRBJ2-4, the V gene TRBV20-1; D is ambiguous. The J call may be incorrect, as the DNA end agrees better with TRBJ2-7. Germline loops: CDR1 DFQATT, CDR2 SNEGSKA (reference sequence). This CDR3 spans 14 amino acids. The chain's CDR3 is CSARDLHGAYEQYF. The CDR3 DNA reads TGCAGTGCTAGAGATCTGCACGGAGCCTACGAGCAGTACTTC.

The CDR3 sequence is CATSIGWGSGNTIYF. The DNA for the CDR3 is TGTGCCACCAGCATCGGTTGGGGCTCTGGAAACACCATATATTTT. This chain joins TRBV15 and TRBJ1-3; D not certain. V was shortened by 4 bases and J by 0 bases, with 10 bases between the two germline ends. CDR1 LNHNV and CDR2 YYDKDF come from the germline V gene (reference sequence). This CDR3 has 15 residues.

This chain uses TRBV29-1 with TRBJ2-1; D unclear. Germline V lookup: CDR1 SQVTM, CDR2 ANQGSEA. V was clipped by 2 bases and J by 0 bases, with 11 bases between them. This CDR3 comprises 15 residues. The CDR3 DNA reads TGCAGCGTTGAAAGTGCGGTGAGCTCCTACAATGAGCAGTTCTTC. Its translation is CSVESAVSSYNEQFF.

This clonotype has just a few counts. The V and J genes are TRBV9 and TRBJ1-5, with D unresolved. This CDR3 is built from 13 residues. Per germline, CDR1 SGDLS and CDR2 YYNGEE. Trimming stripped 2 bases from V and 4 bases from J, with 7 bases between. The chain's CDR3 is CASSVQPNQPQHF. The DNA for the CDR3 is TGTGCCAGCAGCGTGCAGCCAAATCAGCCCCAGCATTTT.

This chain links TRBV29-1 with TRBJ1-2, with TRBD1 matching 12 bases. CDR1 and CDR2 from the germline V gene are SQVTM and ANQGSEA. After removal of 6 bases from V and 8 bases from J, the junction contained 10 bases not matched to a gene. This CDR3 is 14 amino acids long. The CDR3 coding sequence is TGCAGCGTCGTCCCGGGACAGGGGGCTCGGGGCTACACCTTC. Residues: CSVVPGQGARGYTF.

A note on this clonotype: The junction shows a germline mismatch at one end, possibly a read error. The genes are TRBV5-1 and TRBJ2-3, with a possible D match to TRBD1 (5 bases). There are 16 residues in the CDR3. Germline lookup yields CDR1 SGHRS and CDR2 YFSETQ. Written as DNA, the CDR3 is TGCGCCAGCAACTTGGGGCAACTGAGGATGACAGATACGCAGTATTTT. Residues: CASNLGQLRMTDTQYF.

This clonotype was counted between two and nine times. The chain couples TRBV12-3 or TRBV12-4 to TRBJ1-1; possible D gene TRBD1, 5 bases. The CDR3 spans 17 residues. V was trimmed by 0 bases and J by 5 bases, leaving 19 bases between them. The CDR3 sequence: CASSLALIGGLKTEAFF. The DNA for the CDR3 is TGTGCCAGCAGTTTAGCGCTAATTGGGGGTCTTAAGACTGAAGCTTTCTTT.

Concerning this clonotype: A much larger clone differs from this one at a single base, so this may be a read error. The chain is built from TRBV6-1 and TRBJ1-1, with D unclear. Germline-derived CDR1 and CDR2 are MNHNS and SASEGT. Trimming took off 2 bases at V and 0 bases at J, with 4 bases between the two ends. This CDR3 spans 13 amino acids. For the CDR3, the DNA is TGTGCCAGCAGTGAATGGATGAACACTGAAGCTTTCTTT. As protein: CASSEWMNTEAFF.

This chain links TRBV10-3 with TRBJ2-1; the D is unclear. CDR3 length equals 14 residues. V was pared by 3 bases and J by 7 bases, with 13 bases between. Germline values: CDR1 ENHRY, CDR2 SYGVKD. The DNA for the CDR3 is TGTGCCATCAGTGAACCCGGGCCCGCTAATGAGCAGTTCTTC. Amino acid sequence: CAISEPGPANEQFF.

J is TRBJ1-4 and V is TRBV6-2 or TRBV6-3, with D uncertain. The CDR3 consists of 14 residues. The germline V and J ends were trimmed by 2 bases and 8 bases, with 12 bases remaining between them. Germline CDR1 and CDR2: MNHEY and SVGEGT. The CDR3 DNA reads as TGTGCCAGCAGTTACGCGGCAGATGGCGAAAAACTGTTTTTT. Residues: CASSYAADGEKLFF.

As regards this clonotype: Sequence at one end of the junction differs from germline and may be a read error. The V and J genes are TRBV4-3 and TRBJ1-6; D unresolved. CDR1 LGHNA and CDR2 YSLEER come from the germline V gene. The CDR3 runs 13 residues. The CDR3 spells CAGSQGSHSPLHF. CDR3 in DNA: TGCGCCGGCAGCCAAGGATCCCATTCACCCCTCCACTTT.

The CDR3 region has the DNA TGTGCCAGCAGCGACCTACAGGGGGACGAGCAGTACTTC. As protein: CASSDLQGDEQYF. The gene calls are TRBV9 and TRBJ2-7, with TRBD1 identical over 8 bases. This CDR3 has 13 amino acids. V shed 3 bases and J 5 bases; nucleotides not matched to a gene: 4. CDR1 is SGDLS, CDR2 YYNGEE, per germline.

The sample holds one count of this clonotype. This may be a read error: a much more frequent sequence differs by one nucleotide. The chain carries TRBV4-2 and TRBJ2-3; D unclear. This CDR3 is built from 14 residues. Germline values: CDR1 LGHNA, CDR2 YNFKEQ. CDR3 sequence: CASIQPQLGDTQYF. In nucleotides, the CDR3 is TGTGCCAGCATCCAACCACAATTGGGGGATACGCAGTATTTT.

In DNA form, the CDR3 reads TGTGCCAGCAGCTTAAACGGACAGGGGTTTGAGACCCAGTACTTC. Its translation: CASSLNGQGFETQYF. The rearrangement uses TRBV7-2 and TRBJ2-5; 9 nucleotides agree with TRBD1. Germline assignment: CDR1 SGHTA and CDR2 FQGNSA. This CDR3 is built from 15 residues. V shed 2 bases and J 5 bases; nucleotides not matched to a gene: 6.

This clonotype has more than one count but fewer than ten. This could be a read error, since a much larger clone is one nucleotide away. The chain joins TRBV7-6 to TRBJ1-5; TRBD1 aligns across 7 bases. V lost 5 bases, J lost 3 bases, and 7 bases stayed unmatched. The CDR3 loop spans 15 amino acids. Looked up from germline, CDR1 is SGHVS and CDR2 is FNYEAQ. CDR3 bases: TGTGCCAGCAGCGCTGACAGGGAATTCAATCAGCCCCAGCATTTT. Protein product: CASSADREFNQPQHF.

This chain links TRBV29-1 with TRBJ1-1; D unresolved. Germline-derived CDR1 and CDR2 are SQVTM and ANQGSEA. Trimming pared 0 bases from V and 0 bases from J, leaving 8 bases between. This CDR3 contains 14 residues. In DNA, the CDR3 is TGCAGCGTTGAAGAAGTCGGGATGAACACTGAAGCTTTCTTT. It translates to CSVEEVGMNTEAFF.

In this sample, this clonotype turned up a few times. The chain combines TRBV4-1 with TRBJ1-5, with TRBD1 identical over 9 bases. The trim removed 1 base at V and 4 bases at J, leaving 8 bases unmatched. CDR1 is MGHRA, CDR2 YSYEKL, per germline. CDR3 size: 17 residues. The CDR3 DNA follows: TGCGCCAGCAGCCAAGGCCTACAGGGGGCCCGAAATCAGCCCCAGCATTTT. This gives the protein CASSQGLQGARNQPQHF.

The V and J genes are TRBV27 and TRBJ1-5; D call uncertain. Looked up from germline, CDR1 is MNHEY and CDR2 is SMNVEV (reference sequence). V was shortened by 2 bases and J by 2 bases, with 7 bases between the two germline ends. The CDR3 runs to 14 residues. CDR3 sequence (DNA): TGTGCCAGCAGTTTAAGGGTCGGCAATCAGCCCCAGCATTTT. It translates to CASSLRVGNQPQHF.

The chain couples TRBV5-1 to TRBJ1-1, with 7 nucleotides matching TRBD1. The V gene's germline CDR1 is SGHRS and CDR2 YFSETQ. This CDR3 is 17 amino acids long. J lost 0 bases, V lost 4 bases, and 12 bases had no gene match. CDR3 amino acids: CASSPTGATHMNTEAFF. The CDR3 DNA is TGCGCCAGCAGCCCTACAGGGGCGACCCACATGAACACTGAAGCTTTCTTT.